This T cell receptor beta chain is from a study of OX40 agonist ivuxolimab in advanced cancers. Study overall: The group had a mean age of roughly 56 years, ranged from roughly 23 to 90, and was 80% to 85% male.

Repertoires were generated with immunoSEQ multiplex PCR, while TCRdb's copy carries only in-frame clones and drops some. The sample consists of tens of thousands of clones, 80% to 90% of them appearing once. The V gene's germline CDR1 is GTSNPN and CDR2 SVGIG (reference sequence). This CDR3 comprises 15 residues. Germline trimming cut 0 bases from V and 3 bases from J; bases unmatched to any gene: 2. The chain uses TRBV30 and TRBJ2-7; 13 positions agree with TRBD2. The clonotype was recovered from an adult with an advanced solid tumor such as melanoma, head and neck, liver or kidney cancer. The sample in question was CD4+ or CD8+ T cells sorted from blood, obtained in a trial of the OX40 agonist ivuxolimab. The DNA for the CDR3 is TGTGCCTGGAGTGTAGGGACTAGCGGGGTCTACGAGCAGTACTTC. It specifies CAWSVGTSGVYEQYF.